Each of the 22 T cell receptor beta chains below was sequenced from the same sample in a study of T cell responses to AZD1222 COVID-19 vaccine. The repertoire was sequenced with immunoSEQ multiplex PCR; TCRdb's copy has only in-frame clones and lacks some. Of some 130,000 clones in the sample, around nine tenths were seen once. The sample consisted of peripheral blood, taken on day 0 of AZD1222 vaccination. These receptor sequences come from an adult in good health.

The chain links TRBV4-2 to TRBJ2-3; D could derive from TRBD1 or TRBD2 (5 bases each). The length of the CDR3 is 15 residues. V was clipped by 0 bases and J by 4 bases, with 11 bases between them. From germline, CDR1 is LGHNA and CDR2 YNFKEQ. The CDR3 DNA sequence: TGTGCCAGCAGCCAAGAGGGGGTTCGGGCAGATACGCAGTATTTT. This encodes CASSQEGVRADTQYF.

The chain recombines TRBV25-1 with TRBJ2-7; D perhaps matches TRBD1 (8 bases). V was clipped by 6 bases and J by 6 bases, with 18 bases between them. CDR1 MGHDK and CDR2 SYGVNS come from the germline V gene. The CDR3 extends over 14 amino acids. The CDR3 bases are TGTGCCAGCAGGAGGGGGGGACAGGTTGGCGAGCAGTACTTC. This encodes CASRRGGQVGEQYF.

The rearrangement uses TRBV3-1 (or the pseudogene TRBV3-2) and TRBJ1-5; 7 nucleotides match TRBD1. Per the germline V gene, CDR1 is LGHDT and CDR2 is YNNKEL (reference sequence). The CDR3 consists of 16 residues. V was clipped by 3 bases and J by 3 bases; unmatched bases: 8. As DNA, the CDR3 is TGTGCCAGCAGCCAGGCAGGGGGAGGTCCCAATCAGCCCCAGCATTTT. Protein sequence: CASSQAGGGPNQPQHF.

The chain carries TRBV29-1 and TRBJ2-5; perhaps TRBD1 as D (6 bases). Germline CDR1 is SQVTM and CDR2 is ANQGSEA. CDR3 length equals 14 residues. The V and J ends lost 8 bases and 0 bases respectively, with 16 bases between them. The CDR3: CSLKTGFYQETQYF. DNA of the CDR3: TGCAGCCTCAAGACAGGCTTTTACCAAGAGACCCAGTACTTC. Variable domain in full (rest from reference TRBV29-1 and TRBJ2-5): SAVISQKPSRDICQRGTSLTIQCQVDSQVTMMFWYRQQPGQSLTLIATANQGSEATYESGFVIDKFPISRPNLTFSTLTVSNMSPEDSSIYLCSLKTGFYQETQYFGPGTRLLVL.

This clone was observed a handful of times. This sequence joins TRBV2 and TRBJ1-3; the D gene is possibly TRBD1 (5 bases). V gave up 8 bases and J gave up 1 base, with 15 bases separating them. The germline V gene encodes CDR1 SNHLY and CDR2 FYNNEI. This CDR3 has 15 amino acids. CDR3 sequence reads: CASGDGVRSGNTIYF. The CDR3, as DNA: TGTGCCAGCGGGGACGGTGTGCGGTCTGGAAACACCATATATTTT.

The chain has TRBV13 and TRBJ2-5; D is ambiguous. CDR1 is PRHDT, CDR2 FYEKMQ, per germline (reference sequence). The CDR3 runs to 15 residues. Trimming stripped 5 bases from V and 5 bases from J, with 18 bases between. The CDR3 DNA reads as TGTGCCAGCAGCGCCAGTCTCGGCCTATTTGAGACCCAGTACTTC. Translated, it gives CASSASLGLFETQYF.

CDR3 coding DNA: TGTGCCAGCAGCTACCCTCAGGGAACTGAAGCTTTCTTT. As protein: CASSYPQGTEAFF. This rearrangement joins TRBV5-4 to TRBJ1-1; weak D call: TRBD1 (5 bases). CDR3 length equals 13 residues. V lost 3 bases and J lost 5, with 11 bases in between. In germline, CDR1 is SGHNT, CDR2 YYREEE (reference sequence). The full variable domain, with the rest looked up from reference TRBV5-4 and TRBJ1-1, is ETGVTQSPTHLIKTRGQQVTLRCSSQSGHNTVSWYQQALGQGPQFIFQYYREEENGRGNFPPRFSGLQFPNYSSELNVNALELDDSALYLCASSYPQGTEAFFGQGTRLTVV.

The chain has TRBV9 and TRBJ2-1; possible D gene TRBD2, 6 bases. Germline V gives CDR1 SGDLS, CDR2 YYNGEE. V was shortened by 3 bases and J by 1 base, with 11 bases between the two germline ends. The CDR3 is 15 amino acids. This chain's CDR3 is CASSGDGGSYNEQFF. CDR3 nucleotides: TGTGCCAGCAGCGGGGACGGGGGTTCCTACAATGAGCAGTTCTTC. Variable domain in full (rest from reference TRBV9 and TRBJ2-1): DSGVTQTPKHLITATGQRVTLRCSPRSGDLSVYWYQQSLDQGLQFLIQYYNGEERAKGNILERFSAQQFPDLHSELNLSSLELGDSALYFCASSGDGGSYNEQFFGPGTRLTVL.

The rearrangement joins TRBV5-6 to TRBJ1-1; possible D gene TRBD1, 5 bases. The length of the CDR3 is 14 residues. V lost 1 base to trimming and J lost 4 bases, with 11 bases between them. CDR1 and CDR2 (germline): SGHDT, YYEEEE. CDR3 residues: CASSLQGLSTEAFF. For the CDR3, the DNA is TGTGCCAGCAGCTTGCAGGGTTTAAGCACTGAAGCTTTCTTT. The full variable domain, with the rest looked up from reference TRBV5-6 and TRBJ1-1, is DAGVTQSPTHLIKTRGQQVTLRCSPKSGHDTVSWYQQALGQGPQFIFQYYEEEERQRGNFPDRFSGHQFPNYSSELNVNALLLGDSALYLCASSLQGLSTEAFFGQGTRLTVV.

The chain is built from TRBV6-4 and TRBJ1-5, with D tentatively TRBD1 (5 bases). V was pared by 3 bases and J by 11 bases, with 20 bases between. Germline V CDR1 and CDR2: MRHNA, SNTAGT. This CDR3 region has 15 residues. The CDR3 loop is CASSEDREPKGAQHF. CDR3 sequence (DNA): TGTGCCAGCAGTGAAGACCGGGAACCCAAAGGGGCCCAGCATTTT.

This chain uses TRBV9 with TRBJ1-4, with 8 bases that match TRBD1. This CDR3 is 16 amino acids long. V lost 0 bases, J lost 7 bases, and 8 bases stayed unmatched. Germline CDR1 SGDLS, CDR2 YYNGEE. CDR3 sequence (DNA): TGTGCCAGCAGCGTAGCAGGGGGCCAACTAGGTGAAAAACTGTTTTTT. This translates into CASSVAGGQLGEKLFF.

CDR3 protein: CASTSLGQGYGEQYF. The CDR3 nucleotides are TGTGCCAGCACCTCTCTGGGACAGGGGTATGGGGAGCAGTACTTC. V is TRBV7-6 and J is TRBJ2-7; 10 bases align to TRBD1. Germline V gene sequence: CDR1 SGHVS, CDR2 FNYEAQ. The CDR3 sequence is 15 residues long. V lost 7 bases and J lost 7; bases outside the gene matches: 13.

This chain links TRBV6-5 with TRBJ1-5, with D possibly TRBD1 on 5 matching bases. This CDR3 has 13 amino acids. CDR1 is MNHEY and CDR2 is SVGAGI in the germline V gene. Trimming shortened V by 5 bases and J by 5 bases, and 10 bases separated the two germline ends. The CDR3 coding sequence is TGTGCCAGCAGTAGCGACAGTTATCAGCCCCAGCATTTT. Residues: CASSSDSYQPQHF.

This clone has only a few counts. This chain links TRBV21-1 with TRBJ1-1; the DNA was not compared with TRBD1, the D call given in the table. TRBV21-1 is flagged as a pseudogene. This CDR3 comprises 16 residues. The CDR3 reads CASRVDRGLGNTEAFF. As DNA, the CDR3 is TGTGCCAGCAGGGTCGACAGGGGGCTCGGGAACACTGAAGCTTTCTTT.

CDR3 DNA sequence: TGTGCCAGCACCTCTGGACAAATTAATTCACCCCTCCACTTT. Protein product: CASTSGQINSPLHF. V gene TRBV7-9 combines with J gene TRBJ1-6, with D tentatively TRBD1 (5 bases). CDR1 is SEHNR, CDR2 FQNEAQ, per germline (reference sequence). The CDR3 extends over 14 amino acids. Trimming took 7 bases from V and 6 from J, leaving 13 bases between them.

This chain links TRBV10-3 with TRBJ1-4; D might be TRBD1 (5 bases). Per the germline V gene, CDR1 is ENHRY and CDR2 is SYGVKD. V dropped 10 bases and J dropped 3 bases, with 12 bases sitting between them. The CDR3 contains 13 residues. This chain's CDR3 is CATRDGSNEKLFF. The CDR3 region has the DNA TGTGCCACAAGGGACGGCTCTAATGAAAAACTGTTTTTT.

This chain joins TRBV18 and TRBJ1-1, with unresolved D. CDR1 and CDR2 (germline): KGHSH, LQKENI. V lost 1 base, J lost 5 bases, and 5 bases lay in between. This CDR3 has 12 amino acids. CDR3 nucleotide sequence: TGTGCCAGCTCACCACAGCAGACTGAAGCTTTCTTT. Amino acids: CASSPQQTEAFF. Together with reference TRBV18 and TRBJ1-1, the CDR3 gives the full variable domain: NAGVMQNPRHLVRRRGQEARLRCSPMKGHSHVYWYRQLPEEGLKFMVYLQKENIIDESGMPKERFSAEFPKEGPSILRIQQVVRGDSAAYFCASSPQQTEAFFGQGTRLTVV.

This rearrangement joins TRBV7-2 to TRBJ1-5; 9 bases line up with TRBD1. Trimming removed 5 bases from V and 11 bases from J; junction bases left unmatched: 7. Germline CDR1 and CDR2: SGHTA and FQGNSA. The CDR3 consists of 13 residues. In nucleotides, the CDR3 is TGTGCCAGCAGCGGGACAGGGCCCCAAGCCCAGCATTTT. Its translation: CASSGTGPQAQHF.

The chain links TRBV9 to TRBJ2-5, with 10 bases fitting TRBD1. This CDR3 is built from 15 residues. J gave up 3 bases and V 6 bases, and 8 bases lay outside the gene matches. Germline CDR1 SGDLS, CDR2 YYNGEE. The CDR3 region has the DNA TGTGCCAGCACCTCTTCCGGGACAGGGGAAGAGACCCAGTACTTC. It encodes CASTSSGTGEETQYF.

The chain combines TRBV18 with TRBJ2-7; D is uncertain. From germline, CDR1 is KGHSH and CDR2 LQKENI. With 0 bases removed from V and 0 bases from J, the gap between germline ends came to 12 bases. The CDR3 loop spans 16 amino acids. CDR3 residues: CASSPPWEDSSYEQYF. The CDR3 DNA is TGTGCCAGCTCACCACCGTGGGAAGACTCCTCCTACGAGCAGTACTTC.

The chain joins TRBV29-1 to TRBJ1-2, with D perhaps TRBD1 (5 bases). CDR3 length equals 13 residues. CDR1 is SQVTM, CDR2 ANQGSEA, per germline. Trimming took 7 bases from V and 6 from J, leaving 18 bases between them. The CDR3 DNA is TGCAGCGCGGGGCAAAATTTGGAGGATGGCTACACCTTC. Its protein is CSAGQNLEDGYTF.

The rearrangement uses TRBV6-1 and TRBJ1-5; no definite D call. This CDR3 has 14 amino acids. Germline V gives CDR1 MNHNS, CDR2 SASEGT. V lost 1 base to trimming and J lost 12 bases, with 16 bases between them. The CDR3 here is CASSEGTALGLQHF. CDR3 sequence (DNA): TGTGCCAGCAGTGAAGGGACCGCGTTAGGTCTCCAGCATTTT.